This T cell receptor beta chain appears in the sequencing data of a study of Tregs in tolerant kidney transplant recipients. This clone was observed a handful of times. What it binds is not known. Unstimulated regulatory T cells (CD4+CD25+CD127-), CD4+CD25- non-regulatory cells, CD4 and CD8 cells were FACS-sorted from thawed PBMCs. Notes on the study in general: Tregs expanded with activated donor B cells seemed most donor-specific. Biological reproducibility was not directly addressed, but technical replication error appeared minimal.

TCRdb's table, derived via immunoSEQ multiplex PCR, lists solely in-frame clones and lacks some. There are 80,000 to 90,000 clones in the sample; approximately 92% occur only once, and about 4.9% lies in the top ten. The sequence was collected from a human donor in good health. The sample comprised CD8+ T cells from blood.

The CDR3 DNA reads as TGTGCCAGCGCTCCACTAGCGGGAGAGTCCAATGAGCAGTTCTTC. It yields the protein CASAPLAGESNEQFF. This chain uses TRBV6-5 with TRBJ2-1; the match to TRBD2 covers 11 bases. Germline loops: CDR1 MNHEY, CDR2 SVGAGI. Unmatched junction bases numbered 9, after V lost 8 bases and J lost 6 bases. The CDR3 covers 15 residues.